This record concerns one T cell receptor beta chain sequence. Its antigen remains unknown. Time point described: longitudinal time-point 3. Where libraries were unsorted, they were derived from 2 million PBMCs stored at -80 degrees C. The making of cDNA relied on 5'RACE with 10-nucleotide random UMIs. TCRdb reprocessed the 5' RACE reads with MiXCR, giving one entry per CDR3 protein. The sample records approximately 84,000 distinct CDR3 sequences, under 4.5% being singletons. J was trimmed by 5 bases and V by 4 bases; bases with no gene match: 8. Per germline, CDR1 LGHDT and CDR2 YNNKEL (reference sequence). This CDR3 has 15 residues. The data were obtained in a study of neurological immune-mediated disorders. General observations from the study: The study phylogenetically grouped the repertoires of 18 of 34 multiple sclerosis patients into one related-CDR3 cluster, a possible signature. Because no CDR3 amino acid sequences were shared across subjects by expanded clones, private repertoires were suggested in all groups.

The origin of this receptor is a woman aged 60-75 years with multiple sclerosis. J is TRBJ2-4 and V is TRBV3-1; 7 bases are a match to TRBD1. The specimen was PBMCs. CDR3 residues: CASSLGQEAQNIQYF. As DNA, the CDR3 is TGTGCCAGCAGCCTCGGACAGGAAGCACAAAACATTCAGTACTTC. Variable domain in full (rest from reference TRBV3-1 and TRBJ2-4): DTAVSQTPKYLVTQMGNDKSIKCEQNLGHDTMYWYKQDSKKFLKIMFSYNNKELIINETVPNRFSPKSPDKAHLNLHINSLELGDSAVYFCASSLGQEAQNIQYFGAGTRLSVL.